The following is a T cell receptor beta chain sequence with its context. Sequenced by immunoSEQ multiplex PCR; TCRdb stores in-frame clones only, minus some. The data contain roughly 80,000 clones, roughly 90% of them singletons. This entry belongs to a study of control samples from healthy donors and cancer patients. This CDR3 spans 16 amino acids. CDR1 is SGHAT and CDR2 is FQNNGV in the germline V gene. Trimming pared 5 bases from V and 0 bases from J, leaving 14 bases between. Specimen: blood. The TCR comes from a woman between 45 and 65 years old in good health. J is TRBJ2-1 and V is TRBV11-2; D might be TRBD1 or TRBD2, each matching 6 bases. The CDR3 loop is CASSRGRASSYNEQFF. The CDR3 nucleotides read TGTGCCAGCAGCCGGGGGCGGGCGAGCTCCTACAATGAGCAGTTCTTC.